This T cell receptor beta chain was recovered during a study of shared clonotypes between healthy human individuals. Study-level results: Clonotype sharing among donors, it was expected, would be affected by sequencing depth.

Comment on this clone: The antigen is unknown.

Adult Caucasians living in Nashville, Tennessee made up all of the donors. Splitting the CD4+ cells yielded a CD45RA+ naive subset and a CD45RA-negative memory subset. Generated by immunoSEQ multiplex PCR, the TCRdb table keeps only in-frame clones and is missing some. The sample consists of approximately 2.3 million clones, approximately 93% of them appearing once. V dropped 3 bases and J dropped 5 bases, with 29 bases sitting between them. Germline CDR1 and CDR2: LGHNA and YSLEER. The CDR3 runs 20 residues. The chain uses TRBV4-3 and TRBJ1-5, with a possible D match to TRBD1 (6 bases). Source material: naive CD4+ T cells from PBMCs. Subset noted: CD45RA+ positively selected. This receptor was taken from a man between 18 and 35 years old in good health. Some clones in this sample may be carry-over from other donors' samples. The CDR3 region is CASSHSKAKGQKKGDQPQHF. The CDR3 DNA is TGCGCCAGCAGCCACTCAAAGGCGAAAGGACAGAAAAAGGGAGATCAGCCCCAGCATTTT.